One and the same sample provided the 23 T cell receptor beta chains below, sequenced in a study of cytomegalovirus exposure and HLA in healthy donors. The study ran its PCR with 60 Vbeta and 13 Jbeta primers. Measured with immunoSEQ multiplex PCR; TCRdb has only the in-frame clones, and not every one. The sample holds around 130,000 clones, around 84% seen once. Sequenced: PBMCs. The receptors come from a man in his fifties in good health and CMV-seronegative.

The CDR3 spells CASSREAGTGRHEQYF. Here the CDR3 DNA reads TGTGCCAGCAGCCGAGAGGCCGGGACAGGGAGGCACGAGCAGTACTTC. The V call is TRBV7-9, the J call TRBJ2-7; 9 positions match TRBD1. CDR1 is SEHNR, CDR2 FQNEAQ, per germline (reference sequence). This CDR3 comprises 16 residues. V lost 5 bases and J lost 5; bases outside the gene matches: 13.

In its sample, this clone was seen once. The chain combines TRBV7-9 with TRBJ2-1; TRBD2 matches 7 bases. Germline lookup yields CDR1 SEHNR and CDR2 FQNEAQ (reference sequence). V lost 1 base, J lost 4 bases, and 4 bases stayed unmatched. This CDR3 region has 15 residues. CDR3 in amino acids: CASSLVAGVYNEQFF. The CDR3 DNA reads TGTGCCAGCAGCTTAGTCGCGGGGGTTTACAATGAGCAGTTCTTC.

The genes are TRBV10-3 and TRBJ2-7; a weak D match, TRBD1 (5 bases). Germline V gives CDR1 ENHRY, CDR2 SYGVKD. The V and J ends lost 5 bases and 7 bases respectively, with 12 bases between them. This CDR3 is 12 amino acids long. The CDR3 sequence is CAISQDIREQYF. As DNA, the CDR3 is TGTGCCATCAGTCAGGACATTAGGGAGCAGTACTTC.

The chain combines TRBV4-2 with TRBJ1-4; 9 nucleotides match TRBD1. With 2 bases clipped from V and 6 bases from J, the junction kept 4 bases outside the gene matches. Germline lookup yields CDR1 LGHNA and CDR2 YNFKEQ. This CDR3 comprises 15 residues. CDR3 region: CASSQSDRGDEKLFF. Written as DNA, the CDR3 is TGTGCCAGCAGCCAATCGGACAGGGGAGATGAAAAACTGTTTTTT.

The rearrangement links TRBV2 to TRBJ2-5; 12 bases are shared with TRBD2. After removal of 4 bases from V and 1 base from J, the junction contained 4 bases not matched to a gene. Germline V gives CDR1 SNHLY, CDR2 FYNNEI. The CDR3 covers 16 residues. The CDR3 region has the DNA TGTGCCAGCAGTGCCCGGACTAGCGGGGTCCAAGAGACCCAGTACTTC. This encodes CASSARTSGVQETQYF.

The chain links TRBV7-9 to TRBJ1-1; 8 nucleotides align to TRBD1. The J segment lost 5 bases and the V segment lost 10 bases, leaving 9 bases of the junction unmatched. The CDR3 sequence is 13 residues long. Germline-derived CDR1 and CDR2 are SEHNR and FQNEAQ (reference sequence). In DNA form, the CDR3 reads TGTGCCACCTCCAGGACAGGGCGGACTGAAGCTTTCTTT. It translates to CATSRTGRTEAFF.

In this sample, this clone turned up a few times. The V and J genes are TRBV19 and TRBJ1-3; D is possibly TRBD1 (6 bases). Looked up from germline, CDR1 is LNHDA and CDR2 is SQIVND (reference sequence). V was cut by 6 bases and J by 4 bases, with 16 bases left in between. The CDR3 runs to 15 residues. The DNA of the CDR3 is TGTGCCAGTAGCCGCGGACAGTTTCGCGGAAACACCATATATTTT. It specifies CASSRGQFRGNTIYF. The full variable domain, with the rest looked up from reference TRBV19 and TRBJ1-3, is DGGITQSPKYLFRKEGQNVTLSCEQNLNHDAMYWYRQDPGQGLRLIYYSQIVNDFQKGDIAEGYSVSREKKESFPLTVTSAQKNPTAFYLCASSRGQFRGNTIYFGEGSWLTVV.

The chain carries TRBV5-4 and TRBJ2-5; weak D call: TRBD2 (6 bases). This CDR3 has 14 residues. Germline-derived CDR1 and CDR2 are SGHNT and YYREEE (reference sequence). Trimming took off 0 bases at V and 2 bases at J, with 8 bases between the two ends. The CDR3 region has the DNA TGTGCCAGCAGCTTGGTGGGACTTCAAGAGACCCAGTACTTC. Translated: CASSLVGLQETQYF.

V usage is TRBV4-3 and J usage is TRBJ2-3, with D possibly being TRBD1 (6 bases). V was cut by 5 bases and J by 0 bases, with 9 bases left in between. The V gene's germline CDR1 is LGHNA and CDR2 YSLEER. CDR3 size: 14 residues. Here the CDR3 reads CASSSGGSTDTQYF. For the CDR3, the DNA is TGCGCCAGCAGCAGTGGGGGCAGCACAGATACGCAGTATTTT.

The CDR3 DNA reads TGTGCCAGCAGCCAAGATGCAGGCACCTACGAGCAGTACTTC. Its protein is CASSQDAGTYEQYF. The V gene is TRBV4-2, the J gene TRBJ2-7; no clear D. V gave up 0 bases and J gave up 2 bases, with 8 bases separating them. This CDR3 has 14 residues. CDR1 and CDR2 (germline): LGHNA, YNFKEQ.

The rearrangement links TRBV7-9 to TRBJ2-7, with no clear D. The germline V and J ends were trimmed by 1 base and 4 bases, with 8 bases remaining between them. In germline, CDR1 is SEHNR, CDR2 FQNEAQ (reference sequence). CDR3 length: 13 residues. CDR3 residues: CASSLGSTYEQYF. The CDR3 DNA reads TGTGCCAGCAGCTTAGGTTCCACTTACGAGCAGTACTTC.

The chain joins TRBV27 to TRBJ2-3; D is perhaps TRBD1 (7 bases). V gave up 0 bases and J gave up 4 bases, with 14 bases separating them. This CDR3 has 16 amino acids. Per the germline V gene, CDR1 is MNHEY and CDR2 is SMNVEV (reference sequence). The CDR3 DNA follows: TGTGCCAGCAGTTTATCGCAGGGGGGATTCCCAGATACGCAGTATTTT. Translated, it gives CASSLSQGGFPDTQYF.

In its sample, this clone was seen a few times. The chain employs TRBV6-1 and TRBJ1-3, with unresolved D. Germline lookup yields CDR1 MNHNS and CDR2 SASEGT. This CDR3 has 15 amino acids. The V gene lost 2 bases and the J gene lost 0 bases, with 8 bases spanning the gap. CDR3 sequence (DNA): TGTGCCAGCAGTGAATCCATAGACTCTGGAAACACCATATATTTT. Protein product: CASSESIDSGNTIYF.

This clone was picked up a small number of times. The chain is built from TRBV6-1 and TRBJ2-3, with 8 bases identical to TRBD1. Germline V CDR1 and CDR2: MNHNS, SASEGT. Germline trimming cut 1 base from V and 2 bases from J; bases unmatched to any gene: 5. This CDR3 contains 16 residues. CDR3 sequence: CASSEVYRGNTDTQYF. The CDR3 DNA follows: TGTGCCAGCAGTGAAGTATACAGGGGGAACACAGATACGCAGTATTTT.

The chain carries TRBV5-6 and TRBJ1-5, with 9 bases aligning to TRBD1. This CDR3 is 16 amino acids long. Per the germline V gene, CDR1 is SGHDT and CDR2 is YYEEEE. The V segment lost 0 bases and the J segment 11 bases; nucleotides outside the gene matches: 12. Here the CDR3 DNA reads TGTGCCAGCAGCTTGGGCGGGACAGGGACGATGGGGACCCAGCATTTT. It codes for CASSLGGTGTMGTQHF.

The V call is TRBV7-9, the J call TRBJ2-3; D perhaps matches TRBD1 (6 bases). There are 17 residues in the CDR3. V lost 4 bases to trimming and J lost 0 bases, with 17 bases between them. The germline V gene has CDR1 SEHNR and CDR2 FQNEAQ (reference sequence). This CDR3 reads CASSSTRTVVSTDTQYF. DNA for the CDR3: TGTGCCAGCAGCTCAACCAGGACAGTAGTTAGCACAGATACGCAGTATTTT.

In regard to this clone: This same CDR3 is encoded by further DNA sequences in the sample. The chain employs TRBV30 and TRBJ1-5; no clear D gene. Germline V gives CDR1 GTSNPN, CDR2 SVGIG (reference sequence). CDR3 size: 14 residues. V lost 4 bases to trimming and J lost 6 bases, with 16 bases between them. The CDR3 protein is CAWTPGGLGQPQHF. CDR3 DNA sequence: TGTGCCTGGACCCCGGGAGGCTTAGGTCAGCCCCAGCATTTT.

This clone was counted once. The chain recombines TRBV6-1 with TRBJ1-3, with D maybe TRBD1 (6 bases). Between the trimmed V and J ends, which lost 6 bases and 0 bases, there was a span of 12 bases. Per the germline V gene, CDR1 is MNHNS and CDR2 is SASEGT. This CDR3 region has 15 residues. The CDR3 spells CASREPDSSGNTIYF. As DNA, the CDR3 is TGTGCCAGCAGGGAACCGGACAGCTCTGGAAACACCATATATTTT.

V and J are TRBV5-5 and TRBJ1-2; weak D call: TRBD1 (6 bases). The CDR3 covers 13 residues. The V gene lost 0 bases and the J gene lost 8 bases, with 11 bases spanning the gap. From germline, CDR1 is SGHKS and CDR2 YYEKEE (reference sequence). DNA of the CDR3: TGTGCCAGCAGCTTGGCCACAGGGTCCGGCTACACCTTC. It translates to CASSLATGSGYTF.

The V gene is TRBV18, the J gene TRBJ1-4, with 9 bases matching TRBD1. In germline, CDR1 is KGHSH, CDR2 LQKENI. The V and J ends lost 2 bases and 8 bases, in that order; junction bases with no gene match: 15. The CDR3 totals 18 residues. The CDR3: CASSPSPTGGTFREKLFF. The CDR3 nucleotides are TGTGCCAGCTCACCAAGTCCGACAGGGGGGACCTTTCGGGAAAAACTGTTTTTT.

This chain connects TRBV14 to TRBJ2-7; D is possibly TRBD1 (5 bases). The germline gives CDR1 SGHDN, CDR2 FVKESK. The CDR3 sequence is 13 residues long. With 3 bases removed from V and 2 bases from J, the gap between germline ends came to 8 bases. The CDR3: CASSHDSTYEQYF. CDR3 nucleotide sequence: TGTGCCAGCAGCCACGACAGCACCTACGAGCAGTACTTC.

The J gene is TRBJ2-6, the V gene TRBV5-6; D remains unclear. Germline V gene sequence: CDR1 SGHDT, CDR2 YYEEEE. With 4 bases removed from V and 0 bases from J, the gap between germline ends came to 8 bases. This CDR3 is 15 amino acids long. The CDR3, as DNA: TGTGCCAGCAGCCACACAAACTCTGGGGCCAACGTCCTGACTTTC. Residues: CASSHTNSGANVLTF.

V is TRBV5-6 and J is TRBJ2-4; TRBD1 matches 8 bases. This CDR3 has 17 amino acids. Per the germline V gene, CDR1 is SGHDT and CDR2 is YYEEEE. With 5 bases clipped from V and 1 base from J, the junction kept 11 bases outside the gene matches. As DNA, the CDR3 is TGTGCCAGCAGTAACCCGACAGGGGACTTGGCCAAAAACATTCAGTACTTC. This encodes CASSNPTGDLAKNIQYF.